The subject of this entry is one TCR beta chain. Its target antigen remains unknown. The record has no base qualities; no much larger clone is one base away. This entry comes from a study of blood T cell repertoires in COVID-19 (dated by TCRdb to the early 2020s). Background on the whole study: The collaborator samples originated in the United States, Italy and Spain and spanned the acute and convalescent phases of COVID-19. The prospective study material was composed of cDNA or gDNA derived from T cells, B-cell-depleted T cells, or PBMCs. Samples were obtained from the ongoing ImmuneRACE study (first 160 participants) and from some 1,300 subjects provided by 6 global collaborators. Where HLA class I and class II types were available, the types were taken from metadata supplied by the sample provider, not from assay-based typing. A freely available public database, intended as a resource for researchers studying the immune response to SARS-CoV-2, is where the repertoires were released. The sample metadata nearly always contained a de-identified subject ID, COVID-19 status, age in years and sex. Subjects who had been exposed to COVID-19, were actively infected with it, or had recovered from it provided the deeply sampled blood TCRbeta repertoires that made up the dataset. Beyond this particular receptor, the publication reports: How much clinical and demographic metadata was included differed by source and by participant, and the metadata was provided uncurated.

TCRbeta CDR3 regions were amplified from genomic DNA by means of the immunoSEQ Assay, a bias-controlled multiplex PCR. As for how the authors treated the data: The number of nucleated cells in each sample was estimated from the amplification of reference gene primers within the assay. Sequence reads were collapsed and filtered to measure the absolute abundance of every unique TCRbeta CDR3 rearrangement. For each sample, productive Simpson clonality was calculated by taking the square root of Simpson's diversity index across productive rearrangements. Imported from immuneACCESS, the table was reduced by TCRdb to in-frame sequences with V and J called. These copies leave out some clones; in studies compared against another copy, an unresolved V gene accounts for under half, and the cause of the remainder is not known. The V and J calls and clone size come from that table; D and trimming were worked out from the DNA. The table for this sample lists about 340,000 clones; 70% to 90% of them were counted only once. Together, the top ten hold under 8.5% of the sample.

The CDR3 has 16 amino acids, counting the end cysteine and phenylalanine. Kept here is only the CDR3 DNA, which spans 48 bases and is read in frame from base 1. V and J are trimmed by 4 bases and 3 bases, and the gene matches miss 8 bases of the junction. In the germline V gene, CDR1 corresponds to SGHVS and CDR2 to FQNEAQ. In Seattle, one collaborating source enrolled patients while the infection was active and tracked those patients longitudinally over the course of disease. Collaborating institutions collected whole blood in K2EDTA tubes following their own protocols. Collaborator samples were shipped for TCRbeta analysis as frozen whole blood, isolated PBMCs, or DNA extracted from either sample type.

This sequence uses TRBV7-8 and TRBJ1-5; the central 8 bases match TRBD1. This clonotype was obtained from an older woman with COVID-19, enrolled during active disease. Sequencing input: peripheral blood. The sequence in DNA is TGTGCCAGCAGCTCATGGACAGGGCTGAACAATCAGCCCCAGCATTTT. Its protein is CASSSWTGLNNQPQHF.